Detailed here is one TCR beta chain. As yet, its antigen is unknown. Germline CDR1 SGHKS, CDR2 YYEKEE (reference sequence). The CDR3 sequence is 12 residues long. Trimming removed 4 bases from V and 9 bases from J, with 13 bases in between. The sample belongs to a study of CD8 T cells in ankylosing spondylitis. General study points: There was reportedly significant enrichment of clones that were disease-linked in matched ankylosing spondylitis synovial fluid.

MiXCR, run by TCRdb on the 5' RACE reads, gives a single entry per CDR3 protein. The sample has about 240,000 distinct CDR3 sequences; more than 9% are singletons. The receptor comes from a male donor with ankylosing spondylitis or in good health (not recorded which). The sample taken for sequencing was blood, either unsorted or a sorted T cell fraction (not recorded which). The V call is TRBV5-5, the J call TRBJ1-2; tentative D call: TRBD1 (6 bases). CDR3 DNA sequence: TGTGCCAGCAGCCACAGGGAGGGGAGCTACACCTTC. Its protein product is CASSHREGSYTF. The full variable domain, rest sourced from reference TRBV5-5 and TRBJ1-2, is DAGVTQSPTHLIKTRGQQVTLRCSPISGHKSVSWYQQVLGQGPQFIFQYYEKEERGRGNFPDRFSARQFPNYSSELNVNALLLGDSALYLCASSHREGSYTFGSGTRLTVV.